This TCR beta chain derives from a study of STAT3 mutations in large granular lymphocyte leukemia. Study-level results: All newly emerging clones after therapy were STAT3 wild type. At least one immunodominant TCR beta clonotype appeared in every T-cell large granular lymphocyte leukemia patient.

Assay: immunoSEQ multiplex PCR; the TCRdb copy retains only in-frame clones and omits some. The sample holds 7,000 to 9,500 clones, roughly four fifths seen once. Per germline, CDR1 SGHDT and CDR2 YYEEEE. The CDR3 totals 14 residues. The junction had 8 bases not matched to a gene; V was cut back by 4 bases and J by 7 bases. For this clone: Its antigen remains unidentified.

The sample consisted of peripheral blood mononuclear cells. This receptor was obtained from a woman in her 40s with T-cell large granular lymphocyte leukemia. Some clones in this sample may be carry-over from other donors' samples. This chain connects TRBV5-6 to TRBJ1-2, with TRBD1 matching 9 bases. The CDR3 sequence: CASSGWDREPGYTF. CDR3 coding DNA: TGTGCCAGCAGCGGTTGGGACAGGGAACCTGGCTACACCTTC.